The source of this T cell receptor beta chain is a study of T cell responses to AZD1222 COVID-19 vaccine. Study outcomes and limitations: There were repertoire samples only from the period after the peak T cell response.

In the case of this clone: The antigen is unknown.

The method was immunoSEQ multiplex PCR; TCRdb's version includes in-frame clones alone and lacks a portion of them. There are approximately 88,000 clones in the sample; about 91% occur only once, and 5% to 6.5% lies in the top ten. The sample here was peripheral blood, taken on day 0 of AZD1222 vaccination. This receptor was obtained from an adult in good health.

For the CDR3, the DNA is TGTGCCAGCAGTTACATATGGACAGACACTGAAGCTTTCTTT. It encodes CASSYIWTDTEAFF. The chain combines TRBV6-5 with TRBJ1-1, with D possibly being TRBD1 (6 bases). The CDR3 has 14 residues. V was cut by 2 bases and J by 3 bases, with 10 bases left in between. Germline V lookup: CDR1 MNHEY, CDR2 SVGAGI.